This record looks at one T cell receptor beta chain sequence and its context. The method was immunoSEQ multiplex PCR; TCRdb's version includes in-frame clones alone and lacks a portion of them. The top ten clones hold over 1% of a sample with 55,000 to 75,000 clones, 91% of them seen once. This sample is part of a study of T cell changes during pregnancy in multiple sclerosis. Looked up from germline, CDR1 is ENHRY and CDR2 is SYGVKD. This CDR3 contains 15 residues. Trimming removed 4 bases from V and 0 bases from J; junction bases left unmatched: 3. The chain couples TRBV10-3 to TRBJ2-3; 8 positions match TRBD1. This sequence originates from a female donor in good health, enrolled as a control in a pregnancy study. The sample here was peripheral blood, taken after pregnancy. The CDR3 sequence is CAISGYRGSTDTQYF. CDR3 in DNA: TGTGCCATCAGTGGATACAGGGGGAGCACAGATACGCAGTATTTT.